This note documents a single T cell receptor beta chain sequence. Its antigen remains unknown. In germline, CDR1 is SEHNR, CDR2 FQNEAQ (reference sequence). V lost 3 bases to trimming and J lost 1 base; unmatched junction nucleotides: 3. The CDR3 extends over 15 amino acids. This record comes from a study of cytomegalovirus exposure and HLA in healthy donors. On the study more broadly: Later analysis reported that the roughly 120 validation repertoires shared the platform of the approximately 670 first-cohort repertoires. The study, taken as a whole, reports: Overall, about 160 TCR beta chains were annotated as cytomegalovirus-associated.

The repertoire was sequenced with immunoSEQ multiplex PCR; TCRdb's copy has only in-frame clones and lacks some. The sample includes 95,000 to 150,000 clones, approximately 94% of them seen just once. The sample taken for sequencing was PBMCs. The receptor's source is a woman aged 18-29 years in good health and CMV-seronegative. The rearrangement uses TRBV7-9 and TRBJ1-3; 7 bases map to TRBD1. The CDR3 bases are TGTGCCAGCAGCTTGGACAGGCCGTCTGGAAACACCATATATTTT. It specifies CASSLDRPSGNTIYF.